The next 27 T cell receptor beta chains were all read from a single sample in a study of blood T cell repertoires in COVID-19. Sequenced by immunoSEQ multiplex PCR; TCRdb stores in-frame clones only, minus some. The sample consists of under 250,000 clones, just under 90% of them appearing once. The sequenced material came from peripheral blood. Every receptor here comes from a man aged 30-40 years with COVID-19, enrolled during active disease.

This chain links TRBV28 with TRBJ1-2; TRBD1 matches at 12 bases. The junction had 7 bases not matched to a gene; V was cut back by 4 bases and J by 10 bases. Germline-derived CDR1 and CDR2 are MDHEN and SYDVKM. This CDR3 spans 14 amino acids. The CDR3 region has the DNA TGTGCCAGCAGTTCGGGACAGGGGGCCTTTGACTACACCTTC. The encoded protein is CASSSGQGAFDYTF.

This clone was counted a single time. V gene TRBV6-5 combines with J gene TRBJ1-3; no reliable D call. The CDR3 extends over 14 amino acids. Germline values: CDR1 MNHEY, CDR2 SVGAGI. Trimming removed 2 bases from V and 4 bases from J, with 9 bases in between. The CDR3 DNA is TGTGCCAGCAGTTACAGTTCTAGCGGAAACACCATATATTTT. This codes for CASSYSSSGNTIYF.

This clone turned up a few times. This chain uses TRBV6-2 or TRBV6-3 with TRBJ2-2; D is unclear. Germline CDR1 reads MNHEY; CDR2 reads SVGEGT. There are 13 residues in the CDR3. Trimming stripped 5 bases from V and 2 bases from J, with 6 bases between. DNA of the CDR3: TGTGCCAGCAGTGGCTTAAACACCGGGGAGCTGTTTTTT. It yields the protein CASSGLNTGELFF.

This clone was observed a few times. The rearrangement uses TRBV28 and TRBJ2-7; maybe TRBD2 (5 bases). Germline V gene lookup returns CDR1 MDHEN and CDR2 SYDVKM. The CDR3 contains 15 residues. Trimming pared 6 bases from V and 0 bases from J, leaving 15 bases between. In DNA, the CDR3 is TGTGCCAGCAGCAAAACTAGTTCCTACTCCTACGAGCAGTACTTC. Amino acids: CASSKTSSYSYEQYF.

This clone was recorded once. The rearrangement joins TRBV19 to TRBJ1-1; TRBD1 might be the D (5 bases). The CDR3 spans 15 residues. Germline lookup yields CDR1 LNHDA and CDR2 SQIVND (reference sequence). V lost 7 bases and J lost 5, with 20 bases in between. DNA of the CDR3: TGTGCCAGTACGTGGGGCCCGGGGGGAAAAACTGAAGCTTTCTTT. It specifies CASTWGPGGKTEAFF.

This clone was observed once. The chain has TRBV5-1 and TRBJ2-7; TRBD1 matches 9 bases. The V and J ends lost 6 bases and 2 bases, in that order; junction bases with no gene match: 15. This CDR3 has 17 amino acids. CDR1 is SGHRS and CDR2 is YFSETQ in the germline V gene. CDR3 sequence (DNA): TGCGCCAGCACCTCCAACCTGGGGCGGACAGGGGCCTACGAGCAGTACTTC. Translating gives CASTSNLGRTGAYEQYF. Complete variable domain (other parts from reference TRBV5-1 and TRBJ2-7): KAGVTQTPRYLIKTRGQQVTLSCSPISGHRSVSWYQQTPGQGLQFLFEYFSETQRNKGNFPGRFSGRQFSNSRSEMNVSTLELGDSALYLCASTSNLGRTGAYEQYFGPGTRLTVT.

V gene TRBV10-3 combines with J gene TRBJ2-7; TRBD1 might be the D (5 bases). Per germline, CDR1 ENHRY and CDR2 SYGVKD. This CDR3 has 14 residues. Trimming stripped 10 bases from V and 2 bases from J, with 18 bases between. In nucleotides, the CDR3 is TGTGCCACAAGATTTGACAGAGTTCCCTACGAGCAGTACTTC. Amino acid sequence: CATRFDRVPYEQYF.

The chain carries TRBV2 and TRBJ1-5; no definite D call. Between the trimmed V and J ends, which lost 2 bases and 9 bases, there was a span of 17 bases. This CDR3 region has 15 residues. Looked up from germline, CDR1 is SNHLY and CDR2 is FYNNEI. The CDR3: CASSEQFSIITPQHF. The CDR3 DNA is TGTGCCAGCAGTGAACAGTTTTCAATAATCACGCCCCAGCATTTT. Combining the CDR3 with reference TRBV2 and TRBJ1-5 gives the whole variable domain EPEVTQTPSHQVTQMGQEVILRCVPISNHLYFYWYRQILGQKVEFLVSFYNNEISEKSEIFDDQFSVERPDGSNFTLKIRSTKLEDSAMYFCASSEQFSIITPQHFGDGTRLSIL.

J is TRBJ1-1 and V is TRBV7-9, with D perhaps TRBD1 (5 bases). Trimming removed 5 bases from V and 8 bases from J, with 9 bases in between. The CDR3 runs 11 residues. Germline lookup yields CDR1 SEHNR and CDR2 FQNEAQ (reference sequence). CDR3 loop: CASSKTGEAFF. The CDR3, as DNA: TGTGCCAGCAGCAAAACAGGAGAAGCTTTCTTT.

The chain uses TRBV13 and TRBJ1-5, with TRBD1 identical over 7 bases. CDR1 is PRHDT, CDR2 FYEKMQ, per germline (reference sequence). V shed 5 bases and J 3 bases; nucleotides not matched to a gene: 4. CDR3 length: 14 amino acids. The CDR3: CASSRGQHNQPQHF. The CDR3 nucleotides are TGTGCCAGCAGCCGGGGACAGCACAATCAGCCCCAGCATTTT.

This chain links TRBV6-5 with TRBJ2-1; 8 bases match TRBD2. Germline V gives CDR1 MNHEY, CDR2 SVGAGI. The CDR3 sequence is 14 residues long. Trimming took 7 bases from V and 6 from J; bases not matched to a gene: 8. This chain's CDR3 is CASTPGGQSNEQFF. The CDR3 DNA follows: TGTGCCAGCACCCCGGGGGGGCAGAGCAATGAGCAGTTCTTC.

The chain couples TRBV9 to TRBJ2-1; TRBD2 agrees at 7 bases. Germline trimming cut 3 bases from V and 4 bases from J; bases unmatched to any gene: 7. Germline-derived CDR1 and CDR2 are SGDLS and YYNGEE. The CDR3 loop spans 15 amino acids. CDR3 in amino acids: CASSAGEGSYNEQFF. The CDR3 bases are TGTGCCAGCAGCGCGGGGGAGGGATCTTACAATGAGCAGTTCTTC.

This sequence joins TRBV6-5 and TRBJ2-1, with D possibly matching TRBD2 (6 bases). Per germline, CDR1 MNHEY and CDR2 SVGAGI. Trimming removed 2 bases from V and 8 bases from J, with 10 bases in between. CDR3 length equals 13 residues. CDR3 sequence reads: CASSYVSGDEQFF. The CDR3 DNA reads TGTGCCAGCAGTTACGTATCGGGAGATGAGCAGTTCTTC.

V is TRBV5-4 and J is TRBJ1-4, with 7 positions matching TRBD1. CDR1 SGHNT and CDR2 YYREEE come from the germline V gene (reference sequence). The CDR3 runs to 14 residues. V dropped 5 bases and J dropped 8; count of bases not matched to a gene: 9. CDR3 sequence (DNA): TGTGCCAGCAGTCCAGACAGGGTGCGCGAAAAACTGTTTTTT. Its protein is CASSPDRVREKLFF.

Here the CDR3 DNA reads TGCGCCAGCAGCTCCCGAGGGACAGAAACAGCCTACGAGCAGTACTTC. Its translation: CASSSRGTETAYEQYF. This chain links TRBV5-1 with TRBJ2-7, with TRBD1 identical over 7 bases. Germline assignment: CDR1 SGHRS and CDR2 YFSETQ. There are 16 residues in the CDR3. Trimming removed 3 bases from V and 2 bases from J; junction bases left unmatched: 11.

The rearrangement uses TRBV18 and TRBJ1-2, with D possibly being TRBD1 (5 bases). The CDR3 spans 15 residues. Per germline, CDR1 KGHSH and CDR2 LQKENI. Trimming cost V 4 bases and J 4 bases, with 16 bases left between them. The CDR3: CASSRDERGGYGYTF. CDR3 in DNA: TGTGCCAGCTCACGAGACGAAAGGGGCGGCTATGGCTACACCTTC. Full variable domain (outside the CDR3, taken from reference TRBV18 and TRBJ1-2): NAGVMQNPRHLVRRRGQEARLRCSPMKGHSHVYWYRQLPEEGLKFMVYLQKENIIDESGMPKERFSAEFPKEGPSILRIQQVVRGDSAAYFCASSRDERGGYGYTFGSGTRLTVV.

The chain joins TRBV6-6 to TRBJ1-4; D gene uncertain. Germline-derived CDR1 and CDR2 are MNHNY and SVGAGI (reference sequence). The length of the CDR3 is 13 residues. The V gene lost 6 bases and the J gene lost 9 bases, with 14 bases spanning the gap. The DNA for the CDR3 is TGTGCCAGCAGCCGTGGCCCCGGGAAAAAACTGTTTTTT. It translates to CASSRGPGKKLFF.

This clone occurred once. The chain couples TRBV19 to TRBJ1-2, with D maybe TRBD1 (5 bases). With 7 bases removed from V and 6 bases from J, the gap between germline ends came to 18 bases. Germline loops: CDR1 LNHDA, CDR2 SQIVND (reference sequence). CDR3 length: 14 residues. CDR3 nucleotides: TGTGCCAGTACCCACAGGCGGGGGGTGAATGGCTACACCTTC. Protein product: CASTHRRGVNGYTF.

This rearrangement joins TRBV18 to TRBJ2-5, with 7 bases that match TRBD1. The V and J ends lost 4 bases and 2 bases, in that order; junction bases with no gene match: 10. CDR1 is KGHSH, CDR2 LQKENI, per germline. This CDR3 contains 16 residues. DNA of the CDR3: TGTGCCAGCTCACTCCGACAGGGCCTATTACAAGAGACCCAGTACTTC. Encoded protein: CASSLRQGLLQETQYF.

The chain uses TRBV18 and TRBJ1-5; the match to TRBD1 covers 7 bases. The trim removed 3 bases at V and 6 bases at J, leaving 8 bases unmatched. The CDR3 contains 15 residues. Germline loops: CDR1 KGHSH, CDR2 LQKENI. CDR3: CASSPSTGVGQPQHF. The CDR3 bases are TGTGCCAGCTCACCGAGTACAGGGGTTGGTCAGCCCCAGCATTTT.

The V call is TRBV27, the J call TRBJ1-4, with 8 bases aligning to TRBD1. The J segment lost 8 bases and the V segment lost 5 bases, leaving 7 bases of the junction unmatched. Germline V CDR1 and CDR2: MNHEY, SMNVEV (reference sequence). This CDR3 comprises 14 residues. Written as DNA, the CDR3 is TGTGCCAGCAGTAGCGGACAGGGCCGCGAAAAACTGTTTTTT. It is translated as CASSSGQGREKLFF. Based on the CDR3 plus reference TRBV27 and TRBJ1-4, the full variable domain is EAQVTQNPRYLITVTGKKLTVTCSQNMNHEYMSWYRQDPGLGLRQIYYSMNVEVTDKGDVPEGYKVSRKEKRNFPLILESPSPNQTSLYFCASSSGQGREKLFFGSGTQLSVL.

The chain's CDR3 is CASSYPKTGELFF. The CDR3 DNA reads TGTGCCAGCAGTTACCCTAAAACAGGGGAACTGTTTTTT. This rearrangement joins TRBV6-5 to TRBJ1-4; 7 bases match TRBD1. The CDR3 has 13 residues. With 2 bases clipped from V and 12 bases from J, the junction kept 6 bases outside the gene matches. Per germline, CDR1 MNHEY and CDR2 SVGAGI.

The chain carries TRBV28 and TRBJ2-2; tentatively, D is TRBD1 (6 bases). Germline lookup yields CDR1 MDHEN and CDR2 SYDVKM. The CDR3 is 13 residues long. V was cut by 3 bases and J by 6 bases, with 8 bases left in between. The DNA for the CDR3 is TGTGCCAGCAGTTTGGCAGGGGCCGGGGAGCTGTTTTTT. Residues: CASSLAGAGELFF.

The chain employs TRBV19 and TRBJ2-7; no clear D gene. The CDR3 spans 13 residues. Germline V gene data show CDR1 as LNHDA and CDR2 as SQIVND (reference sequence). Trimming shortened V by 3 bases and J by 1 base, and 7 bases separated the two germline ends. The CDR3 here is CASSIEPSYEQYF. In DNA, the CDR3 is TGTGCCAGTAGTATCGAGCCTTCCTACGAGCAGTACTTC.

CDR3 region: CASSPPGVDPHQPQHF. In nucleotides, the CDR3 is TGCGCCAGCAGCCCCCCGGGGGTAGACCCCCATCAGCCCCAGCATTTT. V usage is TRBV10-1 and J usage is TRBJ1-5, with D possibly matching TRBD1 (5 bases). The length of the CDR3 is 16 residues. V lost 6 bases and J 5 bases, leaving 20 bases between the germline ends. CDR1 and CDR2 (germline): WNHNN, SYGVQD (reference sequence).

V gene TRBV28 combines with J gene TRBJ1-2; 9 positions match TRBD1. Germline-derived CDR1 and CDR2 are MDHEN and SYDVKM. The junction had 7 bases not matched to a gene; V was cut back by 5 bases and J by 3 bases. There are 15 residues in the CDR3. The CDR3 spells CASSQHRGPDYGYTF. Here the CDR3 DNA reads TGTGCCAGCAGTCAACACAGGGGGCCTGACTATGGCTACACCTTC.

This chain links TRBV9 with TRBJ2-7, with 9 nucleotides matching TRBD1. The CDR3 runs 15 residues. J lost 3 bases, V lost 4 bases, and 8 bases had no gene match. Germline V gene data show CDR1 as SGDLS and CDR2 as YYNGEE. The CDR3 DNA is TGTGCCAGCAGCATGTGGGGACAGGGAAGCTACGAGCAGTACTTC. The encoded protein is CASSMWGQGSYEQYF.